The 3 T cell receptor beta chains presented below share a single source sample, sequenced in a study of cytomegalovirus exposure and HLA in healthy donors. Method: immunoSEQ multiplex PCR; TCRdb's copy keeps in-frame clones and lacks some. The sample carries 90,000 to 140,000 clones, around 86% recorded once. What was sequenced was PBMCs. The source of these receptors is a woman aged 18-29 years in good health and CMV-seropositive.

The chain employs TRBV5-6 and TRBJ1-5, with 7 bases lining up with TRBD1. Trimming at V came to 2 bases and at J to 6 bases, leaving 8 bases not matched to a gene. Germline V CDR1 and CDR2: SGHDT, YYEEEE. CDR3 length: 15 residues. CDR3 in DNA: TGTGCCAGCAGCTTATACAGGGGATTGGGTCAGCCCCAGCATTTT. As protein: CASSLYRGLGQPQHF.

This clone has more than one count but fewer than ten. The chain has TRBV27 and TRBJ1-3; maybe TRBD1 (6 bases). CDR1 and CDR2 (germline): MNHEY, SMNVEV (reference sequence). The CDR3 runs 16 residues. Trimming pared 0 bases from V and 0 bases from J, leaving 9 bases between. The CDR3 coding sequence is TGTGCCAGCAGTTTATCAGGGACACACTCTGGAAACACCATATATTTT. Protein: CASSLSGTHSGNTIYF.

The CDR3 bases are TGCAGTGCCCTAACGGATACGCAGTATTTT. Its translation: CSALTDTQYF. V and J are TRBV20-1 and TRBJ2-3; unclear D gene. This CDR3 spans 10 amino acids. V dropped 6 bases and J dropped 6 bases, with 7 bases sitting between them. Germline CDR1 is DFQATT and CDR2 is SNEGSKA (reference sequence).